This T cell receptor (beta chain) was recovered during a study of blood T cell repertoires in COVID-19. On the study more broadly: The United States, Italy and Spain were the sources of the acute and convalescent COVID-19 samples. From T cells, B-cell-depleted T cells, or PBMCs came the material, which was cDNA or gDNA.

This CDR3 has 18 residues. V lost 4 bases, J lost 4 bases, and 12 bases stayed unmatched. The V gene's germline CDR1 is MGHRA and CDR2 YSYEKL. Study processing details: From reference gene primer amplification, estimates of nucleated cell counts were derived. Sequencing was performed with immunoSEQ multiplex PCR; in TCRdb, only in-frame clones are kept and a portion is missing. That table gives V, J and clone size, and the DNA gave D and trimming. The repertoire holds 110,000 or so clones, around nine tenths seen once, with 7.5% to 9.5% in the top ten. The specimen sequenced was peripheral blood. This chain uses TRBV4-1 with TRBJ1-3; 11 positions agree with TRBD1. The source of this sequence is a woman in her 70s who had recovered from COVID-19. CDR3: CASSRSRTGGARGNTIYF. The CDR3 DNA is TGCGCCAGCAGCCGTTCCAGGACAGGGGGCGCGAGGGGAAACACCATATATTTT.